The 15 T cell receptor beta chains below all came from one sample that was sequenced in a study of T-cell memory formation after mild COVID-19. From the 5' RACE reads, TCRdb called clonotypes with MiXCR, one entry per CDR3 protein. The sample lists approximately 150,000 distinct CDR3 sequences, about 14% occurring once. What was sequenced was PBMCs or a T cell subset sorted from them (not recorded which). The source is an adult woman who had mild COVID-19 (a few samples of this study predate the infection). Cell type and time point are not known.

This clonotype was detected a few times. CDR3 in amino acids: CASSQDGAGGSWETQYF. The CDR3 DNA is TGTGCCAGCAGCCAAGATGGGGCGGGAGGTAGTTGGGAGACCCAGTACTTC. This chain connects TRBV4-2 to TRBJ2-5; 8 bases align to TRBD2. Per the germline V gene, CDR1 is LGHNA and CDR2 is YNFKEQ. This CDR3 comprises 17 residues. V was clipped by 0 bases and J by 5 bases; unmatched bases: 11.

The CDR3 region is CASSLTETEAFF. DNA for the CDR3: TGTGCCAGCAGTTTAACGGAGACTGAAGCTTTCTTT. The rearrangement links TRBV6-6 to TRBJ1-1; D remains ambiguous. The germline V gene encodes CDR1 MNHNY and CDR2 SVGAGI (reference sequence). CDR3 length: 12 residues. Trimming took off 4 bases at V and 5 bases at J, with 8 bases between the two ends.

This clonotype came up a few times. The V and J genes are TRBV29-1 and TRBJ2-3, with 7 bases that match TRBD2. Per germline, CDR1 SQVTM and CDR2 ANQGSEA. The CDR3 is 14 amino acids. V was pared by 3 bases and J by 1 base, with 4 bases of the junction left unmatched. DNA for the CDR3: TGCAGCGTTGACGCGGGAGTACGCACAGATACGCAGTATTTT. Translating gives CSVDAGVRTDTQYF.

This clonotype was seen more than once but under ten times. The J gene is TRBJ2-7, the V gene TRBV9; D remains unclear. The V end was cut by 0 bases, the J end by 3 bases, with 13 bases between. This CDR3 has 15 amino acids. Germline V lookup: CDR1 SGDLS, CDR2 YYNGEE. CDR3 coding DNA: TGTGCCAGCAGCGTAGGGACCCTCGACGGCTACGAGCAGTACTTC. Protein: CASSVGTLDGYEQYF.

This clonotype was seen more than once but under ten times. V gene TRBV20-1 combines with J gene TRBJ2-1, with TRBD2 identical over 12 bases. V gave up 6 bases and J gave up 8 bases; unmatched junction bases: 8. The CDR3 runs 14 residues. Germline loops: CDR1 DFQATT, CDR2 SNEGSKA (reference sequence). The CDR3 bases are TGCAGTGCCTCTAGCGGGGGGGCATTTGATGAGCAGTTCTTC. Protein product: CSASSGGAFDEQFF.

This clonotype was recorded at least ten times. The chain carries TRBV5-1 and TRBJ2-5, with TRBD2 matching 9 bases. The CDR3 contains 15 residues. The ends lost 2 bases at V and 4 bases at J; junction bases unmatched: 6. Per the germline V gene, CDR1 is SGHRS and CDR2 is YFSETQ. CDR3 sequence reads: CASSFGLAQAETQYF. The CDR3 coding sequence is TGCGCCAGCAGCTTCGGACTAGCGCAGGCAGAGACCCAGTACTTC.

This clonotype came up a few times. The V call is TRBV7-9, the J call TRBJ2-5, with D possibly matching TRBD2 (5 bases). V was pared by 2 bases and J by 1 base, with 11 bases between. Germline values: CDR1 SEHNR, CDR2 FQNEAQ (reference sequence). CDR3 length: 15 amino acids. The CDR3 spells CASSLWISGQETQYF. Here the CDR3 DNA reads TGTGCCAGCAGCTTATGGATAAGCGGCCAAGAGACCCAGTACTTC. The full variable domain, its missing parts supplied by reference TRBV7-9 and TRBJ2-5, is DTGVSQNPRHKITKRGQNVTFRCDPISEHNRLYWYRQTLGQGPEFLTYFQNEAQLEKSRLLSDRFSAERPKGSFSTLEIQRTEQGDSAMYLCASSLWISGQETQYFGPGTRLLVL.

This clonotype was detected only once. The chain recombines TRBV5-1 with TRBJ1-3; a weak D match, TRBD1 (5 bases). CDR1 is SGHRS, CDR2 YFSETQ, per germline. V was shortened by 3 bases and J by 1 base, with 11 bases between the two germline ends. The CDR3 contains 15 residues. The CDR3 loop reads CASSSHPGSGNTIYF. CDR3 nucleotide sequence: TGCGCCAGCAGCTCACACCCAGGGTCTGGAAACACCATATATTTT.

This clonotype has only a few counts. The rearrangement uses TRBV12-3 or TRBV12-4 and TRBJ1-5; perhaps TRBD1 as D (5 bases). V was cut by 5 bases and J by 7 bases, with 12 bases left in between. The CDR3 spans 13 residues. For the CDR3, the DNA is TGTGCCAGCAGTCGACGACGGGACCAGCCCCAGCATTTT. The encoded protein is CASSRRRDQPQHF.

This chain links TRBV7-8 with TRBJ2-3; possibly TRBD2 for D (5 bases). Trimming stripped 5 bases from V and 0 bases from J, with 33 bases between. Germline CDR1 SGHVS, CDR2 FQNEAQ. The CDR3 length is 22 residues. The CDR3 here is CASSLPVVRVGRRETSTDTQYF. In nucleotides, the CDR3 is TGTGCCAGCAGCCTTCCCGTCGTGCGGGTAGGGAGACGTGAGACAAGCACAGATACGCAGTATTTT.

The chain combines TRBV9 with TRBJ1-5; 9 nucleotides align to TRBD1. The CDR3 consists of 14 residues. Germline V gene sequence: CDR1 SGDLS, CDR2 YYNGEE. V dropped 3 bases and J dropped 5; count of bases not matched to a gene: 3. Here the CDR3 reads CASSDRTGDQPQHF. CDR3 nucleotides: TGTGCCAGCAGCGATCGGACAGGGGATCAGCCCCAGCATTTT.

This chain uses TRBV27 with TRBJ2-2; D uncertain. CDR1 MNHEY and CDR2 SMNVEV come from the germline V gene (reference sequence). V was trimmed by 4 bases and J by 2 bases, leaving 11 bases between them. This CDR3 has 15 amino acids. CDR3 amino acids: CASSSTGGNTGELFF. CDR3 in DNA: TGTGCCAGCAGTTCGACTGGCGGCAACACCGGGGAGCTGTTTTTT.

This clonotype was found a few times. The rearrangement uses TRBV4-2 and TRBJ2-3; 15 positions match TRBD2. V lost 4 bases, J lost 0 bases, and 8 bases stayed unmatched. This CDR3 has 19 amino acids. Germline V gene sequence: CDR1 LGHNA, CDR2 YNFKEQ. The CDR3 DNA sequence: TGTGCCAGCAGCCGATACTCCGGGACTAGCGGGGGGAGCACAGATACGCAGTATTTT. Translation: CASSRYSGTSGGSTDTQYF.

The chain uses TRBV9 and TRBJ2-7; TRBD1 or TRBD2 may be the D gene (5 bases each). Trimming removed 1 base at V and 2 bases at J, with 10 bases between. This CDR3 region has 14 residues. Germline V gives CDR1 SGDLS, CDR2 YYNGEE. Here the CDR3 DNA reads TGTGCCAGCAGCGTAAGTTGGGGACCCTACGAGCAGTACTTC. This codes for CASSVSWGPYEQYF.

This clonotype was seen only a few times. The J gene is TRBJ2-7, the V gene TRBV7-3; D gene unclear. V lost 0 bases, J lost 6 bases, and 9 bases lay in between. Germline V lookup: CDR1 SGHTA, CDR2 FQGTGA. The CDR3 sequence is 13 residues long. The CDR3 DNA is TGTGCCAGCAGCTTAACGGTGTCGAGCGAGCAGTACTTC. This gives the protein CASSLTVSSEQYF.